The 3 T cell receptor beta chains below all came from one sample that was sequenced in a study of blood T cell repertoires in COVID-19. Profiling relied on immunoSEQ multiplex PCR, and the TCRdb table lists in-frame clones only, not all of them. The table includes 53,000 or so clones, 84% detected once. Sequencing input: peripheral blood. The receptors come from a man between 65 and 85 years old with active COVID-19.

The chain links TRBV18 to TRBJ2-5; 10 nucleotides match TRBD2. The CDR3 runs to 16 residues. Trimming took 3 bases from V and 3 from J; bases not matched to a gene: 7. Germline CDR1 reads KGHSH; CDR2 reads LQKENI. The CDR3 nucleotides are TGTGCCAGCTCACCGCTCGCTAGCGGGAGTGAAGAGACCCAGTACTTC. It yields the protein CASSPLASGSEETQYF.

The rearrangement joins TRBV14 to TRBJ2-1; possible D gene TRBD2, 5 bases. V lost 3 bases and J 2 bases, leaving 14 bases between the germline ends. This CDR3 is 16 amino acids long. The germline CDR1 and CDR2 sequences are SGHDN and FVKESK. The CDR3 DNA follows: TGTGCCAGCAGCCAGGTTTGGGAGAGTGCCTACAATGAGCAGTTCTTC. Protein sequence: CASSQVWESAYNEQFF.

V gene TRBV14 combines with J gene TRBJ1-5, with 9 bases that match TRBD1. J gave up 7 bases and V 5 bases, and 9 bases lay outside the gene matches. The V gene's germline CDR1 is SGHDN and CDR2 FVKESK. The CDR3 is 15 amino acids. CDR3 amino acids: CASSIPRDRDQPQHF. CDR3 DNA: TGTGCCAGCAGCATCCCCCGGGACAGGGACCAGCCCCAGCATTTT.